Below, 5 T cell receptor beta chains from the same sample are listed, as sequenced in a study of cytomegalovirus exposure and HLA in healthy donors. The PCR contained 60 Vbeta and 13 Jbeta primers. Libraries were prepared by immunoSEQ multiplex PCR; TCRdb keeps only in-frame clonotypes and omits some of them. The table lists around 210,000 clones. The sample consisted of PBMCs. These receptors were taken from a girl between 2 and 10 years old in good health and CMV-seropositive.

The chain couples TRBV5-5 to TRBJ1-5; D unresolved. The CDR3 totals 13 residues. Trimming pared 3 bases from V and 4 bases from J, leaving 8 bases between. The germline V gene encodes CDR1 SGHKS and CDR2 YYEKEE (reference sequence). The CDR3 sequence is CASSYRENQPQHF. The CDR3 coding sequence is TGTGCCAGCAGCTACCGGGAGAATCAGCCCCAGCATTTT. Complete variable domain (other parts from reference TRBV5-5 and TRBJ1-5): DAGVTQSPTHLIKTRGQQVTLRCSPISGHKSVSWYQQVLGQGPQFIFQYYEKEERGRGNFPDRFSARQFPNYSSELNVNALLLGDSALYLCASSYRENQPQHFGDGTRLSIL.

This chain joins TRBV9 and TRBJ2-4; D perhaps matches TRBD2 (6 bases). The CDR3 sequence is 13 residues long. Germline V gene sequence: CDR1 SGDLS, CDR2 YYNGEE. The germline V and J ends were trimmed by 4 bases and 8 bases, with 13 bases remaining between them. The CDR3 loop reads CASSRTTSDIQYF. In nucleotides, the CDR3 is TGTGCCAGCAGCCGGACTACTTCGGACATTCAGTACTTC. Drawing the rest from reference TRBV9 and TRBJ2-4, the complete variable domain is DSGVTQTPKHLITATGQRVTLRCSPRSGDLSVYWYQQSLDQGLQFLIQYYNGEERAKGNILERFSAQQFPDLHSELNLSSLELGDSALYFCASSRTTSDIQYFGAGTRLSVL.

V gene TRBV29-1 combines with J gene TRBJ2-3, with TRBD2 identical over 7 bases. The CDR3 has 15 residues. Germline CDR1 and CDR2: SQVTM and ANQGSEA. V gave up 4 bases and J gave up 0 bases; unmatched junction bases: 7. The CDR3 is CSVGAGLRSTDTQYF. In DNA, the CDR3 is TGCAGCGTTGGAGCGGGACTAAGAAGCACAGATACGCAGTATTTT.

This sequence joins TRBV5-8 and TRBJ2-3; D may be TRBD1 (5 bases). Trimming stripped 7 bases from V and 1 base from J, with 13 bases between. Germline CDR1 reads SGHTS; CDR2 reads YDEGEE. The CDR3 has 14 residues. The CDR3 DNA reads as TGTGCCAGCGCTAGTCTCAGGGGCACAGATACGCAGTATTTT. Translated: CASASLRGTDTQYF.

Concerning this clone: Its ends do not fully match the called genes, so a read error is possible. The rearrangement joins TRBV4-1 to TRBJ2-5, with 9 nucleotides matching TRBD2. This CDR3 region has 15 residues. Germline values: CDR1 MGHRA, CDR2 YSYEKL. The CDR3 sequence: CASSQGLAGEETRYF. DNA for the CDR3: TGCGCCAGCAGCCAGGGGTTAGCGGGAGAAGAGACCCGGTACTTC.